This TCR beta chain was sequenced for a study of somatic mutations in cytotoxic T cells in rheumatoid arthritis. At the level of the study: Prior to any treatment and right after diagnosis, patient blood (around 30 ml EDTA) was drawn. Points from the study as a whole: The slight TRBV07 underrepresentation in rheumatoid arthritis patients received no adjustment for multiple comparisons.

As for this clone: Its antigen is still unknown.

With 2 bases removed from V and 6 bases from J, the gap between germline ends came to 8 bases. The CDR3 extends over 13 amino acids. The germline V gene encodes CDR1 LNHDA and CDR2 SQIVND (reference sequence). Original handling: Patient CD8+ clones bigger than 1% seldom lined up with published virus-specific TCRB sequences. The table came from immunoSEQ multiplex PCR; TCRdb's copy has only in-frame clones and leaves some out. Clonal size and the V and J genes are those of that table, whereas D and trimming came from the DNA. The table records around 15,000 clones, around 80% of them present only once.

The chain recombines TRBV19 with TRBJ1-5; D unresolved. The TCR sequence derives from an adult with rheumatoid arthritis. The sequenced material came from CD8+ T cells sorted from blood. The CDR3 DNA reads TGTGCCAGTAGTATATTACCCGCTCAGCCCCAGCATTTT. It is translated as CASSILPAQPQHF.